This TCR beta chain was observed in a study of early T cells in non-severe SARS-CoV-2 infection. Findings and limits, study-wide: Matching against VDJdb likely underestimated virus-specific expansions, favoring anti-spike CD8.

Trimming cost V 9 bases and J 5 bases; bases outside gene matches: 4. The CDR3 extends over 12 amino acids. Each cDNA molecule carried a unique molecular identifier. TCRdb re-derived calls from the 5' RACE reads in MiXCR, one entry per CDR3 protein. The sample has 100,000 to 150,000 distinct CDR3 sequences, 14% to 15% seen once. Only a few counts were recorded for this clonotype. What it binds is unknown. Sequenced sample: whole blood. The chain couples TRBV12-3 or TRBV12-4 to TRBJ1-2; the match to TRBD1 covers 9 bases. The sequence derives from an adult who was a healthcare worker with PCR-confirmed SARS-CoV-2 infection or an uninfected control (not recorded which). CDR3 residues: CASTGTGYGYTF. The CDR3 DNA sequence: TGTGCCAGTACCGGGACAGGGTATGGCTACACCTTC.